This TCR beta chain was sequenced for a study of blood T cell repertoires in COVID-19. Study details: PBMCs, B-cell-depleted T cells, or T cells were the source of the cDNA or gDNA that made up the material.

In the source study's methods: Quantification of nucleated cells was approximated via reference gene primer amplification. Sequencing used immunoSEQ multiplex PCR; TCRdb keeps in-frame clones, though not all of them. The DNA was the basis for D and trimming; V, J and clone size are from that table. There are fewer than 200,000 clones in the sample; 60% to 80% occur only once, and around 16% lies in the top ten. Participants spanned ages about 18 to 100 years and resided in fewer than 30 US areas. The source material was PBMCs or T cells enriched from blood (not recorded which). The TCR was taken from a woman between 45 and 60 years old who had recovered from COVID-19.

The CDR3 sequence is CSVAQGYNQPQHF. The CDR3 DNA is TGCAGCGTTGCACAGGGGTATAATCAGCCCCAGCATTTT. The rearrangement joins TRBV29-1 to TRBJ1-5; TRBD1 aligns across 7 bases. Germline assignment: CDR1 SQVTM and CDR2 ANQGSEA. The V gene end was trimmed by 4 bases and the J gene end by 4 bases; junction bases not matched to a gene: 4. The CDR3 has 13 residues.